This is a list of T cell receptor beta chains from one sample in a study of T-cell memory formation after mild COVID-19. TCRdb called the 5' RACE reads again in MiXCR, with one record for every CDR3 protein. The sample yields more than 100,000 distinct CDR3 sequences, approximately 17% seen once. Sample: PBMCs or a T cell subset sorted from them (not recorded which). Receptors originate from a man aged 18 to 30 who had mild COVID-19 (a few samples of this study predate the infection). Cell type and time point are not known. CDR3s include the opening cysteine and the closing phenylalanine or tryptophan. D genes are given only for firm matches. Only part of the rows carry a size: once, few, many, or a class if the clone is expanded.

d_call clone_size j_call v_call cdr3_nt cdr3_aa
NA NA TRBJ2-2 TRBV6-1 TGTGCCAGCAGCCGGACGGGGAACACCGGGGAGCTGTTTTTT CASSRTGNTGELFF
TRBD1 few TRBJ2-1 TRBV6-6 TGTGCCAGCAGTCAGACAGGGGTTGTGGAGCAGTTCTTC CASSQTGVVEQFF
TRBD2 few TRBJ2-3 TRBV7-8 TGTGCCAGCAGCCTAAGCGGGAACACAGATACGCAGTATTTT CASSLSGNTDTQYF
TRBD2 few TRBJ2-3 TRBV6-5 TGTGCCAGCAGCTCCGGACTAGCGGGGGGCCTCTCTAGCACAGATACGCAGTATTTT CASSSGLAGGLSSTDTQYF
TRBD1 NA TRBJ2-5 TRBV20-1 TGCAGTGCTAGAGAAAGGACAGGGGAGACCCAGTACTTC CSARERTGETQYF
NA few TRBJ2-5 TRBV20-1 TGCAGTGCTAGGCACCGCGAGACCCAGTACTTC CSARHRETQYF
NA few TRBJ2-2 TRBV5-1 TGCGCCAGCAGCTTCGCGGACCCGTTCGGGGAGCTGTTTTTT CASSFADPFGELFF
TRBD1 few TRBJ2-7 TRBV5-1 TGCGCCAGCAGCCCCGGGACAGGCTCCTACGAGCAGTACTTC CASSPGTGSYEQYF
TRBD2 NA TRBJ2-3 TRBV7-9 TGTGCCAGCAGTCGCGGGACTAGCGGAGATACGCAGTATTTT CASSRGTSGDTQYF
NA few TRBJ1-5 TRBV2 TGTGCCAGCAGTGCGGTTGGGGCCGATCAGCCCCAGCATTTT CASSAVGADQPQHF
TRBD1 few TRBJ1-1 TRBV12-3/TRBV12-4 TGTGCCAGCAGTTTACCCGGACAGGGCCTGTTCACTGAAGCTTTCTTT CASSLPGQGLFTEAFF
TRBD1 few TRBJ2-7 TRBV4-3 TGCGCCAGCAGCCAAGAAGGGGGCCTAGTACCCTACGAGCAGTACTTC CASSQEGGLVPYEQYF
TRBD1 NA TRBJ2-1 TRBV7-8 TGTGCCAGCAGCCACCGACAGGGGGACAATGAGCAGTTCTTC CASSHRQGDNEQFF
TRBD1 few TRBJ2-7 TRBV5-1 TGCGCCAGCAGCCCCATCCCCGGCCAGGGGGCGGTCGAGCAGTACTTC CASSPIPGQGAVEQYF
NA few TRBJ1-1 TRBV23-1 TGCGCCAGCAGTCGGTCCGGGAACACTGAAGCTTTCTTT CASSRSGNTEAFF
NA many TRBJ2-7 TRBV7-9 TGTGCCAGCAGCTTAAGTCGGTACGAGCAGTACTTC CASSLSRYEQYF
TRBD2 few TRBJ2-7 TRBV5-4 TGTGCCAGCAGCGGAGCGGGGGGAGGCTACGAGCAGTACTTC CASSGAGGGYEQYF
NA NA TRBJ2-1 TRBV5-1 TGCGCCAGCAGATCAAGGACCGACAATGAGCAGTTCTTC CASRSRTDNEQFF
NA few TRBJ1-1 TRBV7-9 TGTGCCAGCAGCCCTAGGATCGGGGCTTTCTTT CASSPRIGAFF
NA NA TRBJ1-1 TRBV18 TGTGCCAGCTCACCACTCGAGGGGTTGAACACTGAAGCTTTCTTT CASSPLEGLNTEAFF
TRBD1 few TRBJ2-5 TRBV5-1 TGCGCCAGCAGCTTGAGCCAGACAGGGGGCGTTGAGACCCAGTACTTC CASSLSQTGGVETQYF
TRBD1 NA TRBJ1-5 TRBV18 TGTGCCAGCTCTCCCGGGACAGGGCATCAGCCCCAGCATTTT CASSPGTGHQPQHF
NA NA TRBJ1-1 TRBV7-2 TGTGCCATCGGCGGGAGGGTTTGGCCTGAAGCTTTCTTT CAIGGRVWPEAFF
NA many TRBJ2-5 TRBV5-1 TGCGCCAGTCACCAGTACCAAGAGACCCAGTACTTC CASHQYQETQYF
NA NA TRBJ2-1 TRBV7-8 TGTGCCAGCAGCTCCAGGGACACCCGCTCCTACAATGAGCAGTTCTTC CASSSRDTRSYNEQFF
TRBD1 NA TRBJ2-5 TRBV7-7 TGTGCCAGCAGCTTCAGACAGGGATCTATGGAGACCCAGTACTTC CASSFRQGSMETQYF